The next 14 T cell receptor beta chains were all read from a single sample in a study of neurological immune-mediated disorders. One entry per CDR3 protein results from TCRdb running MiXCR on the 5' RACE reads. This table has 71,000 or so distinct CDR3 sequences, roughly 15% appearing once. Specified time point: longitudinal time-point 1 (baseline). What was sequenced was PBMCs. These receptor sequences come from a female donor with HTLV-1-associated myelopathy (HAM/TSP).

This clonotype was seen many times. V and J are TRBV12-3 or TRBV12-4 and TRBJ2-3; TRBD2 matches at 11 bases. J gave up 1 base and V 7 bases, and 4 bases lay outside the gene matches. The CDR3 loop spans 15 amino acids. CDR3 DNA: TGTGCCAGCACCCCGGGACTAGCGGGCACAGATACGCAGTATTTT. Protein: CASTPGLAGTDTQYF.

At least ten counts were recorded for this clonotype. The chain recombines TRBV7-9 with TRBJ2-2, with 8 bases that match TRBD1. The germline V gene encodes CDR1 SEHNR and CDR2 FQNEAQ (reference sequence). The CDR3 contains 15 residues. Trimming removed 2 bases from V and 4 bases from J; junction bases left unmatched: 3. For the CDR3, the DNA is TGTGCCAGCAGCTTACAGGGGGCGCTCACCGGGGAGCTGTTTTTT. Its translation: CASSLQGALTGELFF.

This clonotype was seen more than once but under ten times. The chain has TRBV28 and TRBJ1-5, with D uncertain. Trimming pared 7 bases from V and 6 bases from J, leaving 10 bases between. The CDR3 is 12 amino acids. Looked up from germline, CDR1 is MDHEN and CDR2 is SYDVKM. CDR3 in amino acids: CASTEAGQPQHF. CDR3 nucleotides: TGTGCCAGCACCGAGGCGGGTCAGCCCCAGCATTTT. Full variable domain (remainder filled in from reference TRBV28 and TRBJ1-5): DVKVTQSSRYLVKRTGEKVFLECVQDMDHENMFWYRQDPGLGLRLIYFSYDVKMKEKGDIPEGYSVSREKKERFSLILESASTNQTSMYLCASTEAGQPQHFGDGTRLSIL.

This clonotype appeared many times. V gene TRBV20-1 combines with J gene TRBJ2-1; D unresolved. V dropped 0 bases and J dropped 9 bases, with 12 bases sitting between them. Per the germline V gene, CDR1 is DFQATT and CDR2 is SNEGSKA (reference sequence). The CDR3 loop spans 13 amino acids. CDR3 region: CSARDPGRGEQFF. The CDR3 coding sequence is TGCAGTGCTAGAGATCCAGGTCGCGGTGAGCAGTTCTTC.

Ten or more counts support this clonotype. V is TRBV20-1 and J is TRBJ2-1; 8 bases agree with TRBD2. V was clipped by 0 bases and J by 7 bases; unmatched bases: 17. CDR3 length: 18 residues. Looked up from germline, CDR1 is DFQATT and CDR2 is SNEGSKA (reference sequence). The CDR3 nucleotides read TGCAGTGCTAGAGATCGGCGGCGGGGGGCGTCCGGGGGGAATGAGCAGTTCTTC. Protein sequence: CSARDRRRGASGGNEQFF.

This clonotype has ten or more counts. The chain carries TRBV7-8 and TRBJ1-2; no firm D call. The germline V and J ends were trimmed by 5 bases and 8 bases, with 15 bases remaining between them. CDR1 and CDR2 from the germline V gene are SGHVS and FQNEAQ. The CDR3 totals 13 residues. CDR3 in amino acids: CASSRTVLGGYTF. For the CDR3, the DNA is TGTGCCAGCAGCCGGACGGTCTTAGGAGGCTACACCTTC.

This chain connects TRBV5-1 to TRBJ1-6, with 8 bases matching TRBD1. The CDR3 contains 15 residues. With 2 bases clipped from V and 4 bases from J, the junction kept 2 bases outside the gene matches. Germline V gene data show CDR1 as SGHRS and CDR2 as YFSETQ. CDR3 protein: CASSFGQGYNSPLHF. The CDR3 bases are TGCGCCAGCAGCTTTGGACAGGGATATAATTCACCCCTCCACTTT.

This clonotype was seen at least ten times. V and J are TRBV5-1 and TRBJ2-1; 9 bases match TRBD2. CDR1 and CDR2 from the germline V gene are SGHRS and YFSETQ. CDR3 length: 14 residues. With V trimmed by 2 bases and J by 8 bases, 5 bases remained unmatched. The CDR3 DNA reads as TGCGCCAGCAGCTTCGGCGGGGGGGCCTATGAGCAGTTCTTC. This codes for CASSFGGGAYEQFF. Complete variable domain (other parts from reference TRBV5-1 and TRBJ2-1): KAGVTQTPRYLIKTRGQQVTLSCSPISGHRSVSWYQQTPGQGLQFLFEYFSETQRNKGNFPGRFSGRQFSNSRSEMNVSTLELGDSALYLCASSFGGGAYEQFFGPGTRLTVL.

This clonotype has only one observation. This chain joins TRBV28 and TRBJ2-1, with 7 nucleotides matching TRBD2. V lost 10 bases and J lost 9; bases outside the gene matches: 18. This CDR3 spans 15 amino acids. Germline CDR1 MDHEN, CDR2 SYDVKM. The CDR3 loop reads CAIGPLVGGVTEQFF. The CDR3 region has the DNA TGTGCCATCGGACCGCTCGTGGGGGGGGTCACTGAGCAGTTCTTC.

This clonotype has at least ten counts. The V and J genes are TRBV4-1 and TRBJ2-7; perhaps TRBD2 as D (6 bases). The length of the CDR3 is 15 residues. Germline V gene lookup returns CDR1 MGHRA and CDR2 YSYEKL. With 0 bases removed from V and 3 bases from J, the gap between germline ends came to 12 bases. The CDR3 is CASSQDTGLNYEQYF. CDR3 sequence (DNA): TGCGCCAGCAGCCAAGATACGGGACTGAACTACGAGCAGTACTTC.

In its sample, this clonotype was seen a few times. CDR3: CASSGRVIPYEQYF. The CDR3 nucleotides read TGTGCCAGCAGCGGGAGGGTAATCCCCTACGAGCAGTACTTC. J is TRBJ2-7 and V is TRBV7-9; 7 nucleotides line up with TRBD2. Germline assignment: CDR1 SEHNR and CDR2 FQNEAQ (reference sequence). The CDR3 sequence is 14 residues long. After removal of 5 bases from V and 2 bases from J, the junction contained 6 bases not matched to a gene. The full variable domain, its missing parts supplied by reference TRBV7-9 and TRBJ2-7, is DTGVSQNPRHKITKRGQNVTFRCDPISEHNRLYWYRQTLGQGPEFLTYFQNEAQLEKSRLLSDRFSAERPKGSFSTLEIQRTEQGDSAMYLCASSGRVIPYEQYFGPGTRLTVT.

This clonotype was counted many times. The chain combines TRBV6-9 with TRBJ2-7; maybe TRBD1 (6 bases). Trimming left V 11 bases short and J 0 bases short, with 29 bases between. In germline, CDR1 is MNHGY, CDR2 SVAAGI. The CDR3 has 18 residues. The CDR3 DNA sequence: TGTGCCGGGTTCGATTGGGTTACGGGACATGAGAGCTCCTACGAGCAGTACTTC. Protein sequence: CAGFDWVTGHESSYEQYF.

For this clonotype: Relative to the germline gene, one junction end is altered; a read error may explain this. The chain carries TRBV15 and TRBJ1-2; weak D call: TRBD1 (6 bases). This CDR3 has 11 amino acids. The germline CDR1 and CDR2 sequences are LNHNV and YYDKDF (reference sequence). CDR3 sequence reads: CATSSWDIIIF. The CDR3 DNA follows: TGTGCCACCAGCTCTTGGGACATCATTATCTTC. Using reference TRBV15 and TRBJ1-2 for the parts outside the CDR3, the full variable domain is DAMVIQNPRYQVTQFGKPVTLSCSQTLNHNVMYWYQQKSSQAPKLLFHYYDKDFNNEADTPDNFQSRRPNTSFCFLDIRSPGLGDTAMYLCATSSWDIIIFGSGTRLTVV.

This clonotype was recorded many times. This chain joins TRBV10-3 and TRBJ2-1; no firm D call. The CDR3 is made up of 17 amino acids. Trimming removed 6 bases from V and 4 bases from J, with 22 bases in between. Per the germline V gene, CDR1 is ENHRY and CDR2 is SYGVKD. The DNA of the CDR3 is TGTGCCATCAGCGGGTTCGAAGGTCCCCCCCTTTACAATGAGCAGTTCTTC. This translates into CAISGFEGPPLYNEQFF.